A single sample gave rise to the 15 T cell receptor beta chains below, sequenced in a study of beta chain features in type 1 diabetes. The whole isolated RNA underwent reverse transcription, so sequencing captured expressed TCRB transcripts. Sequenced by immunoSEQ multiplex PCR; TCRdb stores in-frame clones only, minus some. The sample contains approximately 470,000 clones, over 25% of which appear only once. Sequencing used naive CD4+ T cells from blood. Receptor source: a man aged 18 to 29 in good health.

The CDR3 spells CAWSPLGGASYNEQFF. The CDR3 nucleotides are TGTGCCTGGAGTCCCTTAGGGGGGGCCTCCTACAATGAGCAGTTCTTC. V usage is TRBV30 and J usage is TRBJ2-1; a possible D gene is TRBD2 (7 bases). Germline V gene lookup returns CDR1 GTSNPN and CDR2 SVGIG (reference sequence). This CDR3 has 16 residues. Trimming cost V 2 bases and J 0 bases, with 14 bases left between them.

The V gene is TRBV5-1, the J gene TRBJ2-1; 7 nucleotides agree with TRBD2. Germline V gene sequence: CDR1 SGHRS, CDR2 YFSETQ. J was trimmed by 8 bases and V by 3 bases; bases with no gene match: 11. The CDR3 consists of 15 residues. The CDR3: CASSSVKGRADEQFF. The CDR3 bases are TGCGCCAGCAGCTCGGTAAAGGGGAGGGCCGATGAGCAGTTCTTC.

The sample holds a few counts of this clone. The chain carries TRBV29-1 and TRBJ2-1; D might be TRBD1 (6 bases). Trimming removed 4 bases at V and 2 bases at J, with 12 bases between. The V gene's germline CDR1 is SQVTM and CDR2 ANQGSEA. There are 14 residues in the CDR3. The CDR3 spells CSVVTDSPYNEQFF. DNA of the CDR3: TGCAGCGTTGTCACGGACAGCCCCTACAATGAGCAGTTCTTC.

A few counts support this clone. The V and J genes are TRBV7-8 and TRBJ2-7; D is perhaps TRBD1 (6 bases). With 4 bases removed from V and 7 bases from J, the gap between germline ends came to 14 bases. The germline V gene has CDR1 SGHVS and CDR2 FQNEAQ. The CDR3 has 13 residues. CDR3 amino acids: CASSSDRRIEQYF. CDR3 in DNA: TGTGCCAGCAGCTCGGACAGACGGATTGAGCAGTACTTC. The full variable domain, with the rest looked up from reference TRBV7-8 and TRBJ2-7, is GAGVSQSPRYKVAKRGQDVALRCDPISGHVSLFWYQQALGQGPEFLTYFQNEAQLDKSGLPSDRFFAERPEGSVSTLKIQRTQQEDSAVYLCASSSDRRIEQYFGPGTRLTVT.

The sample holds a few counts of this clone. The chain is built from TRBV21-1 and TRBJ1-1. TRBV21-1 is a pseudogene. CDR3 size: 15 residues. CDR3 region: CASSKAGTGDTEAFF. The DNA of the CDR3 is TGTGCCAGCAGCAAAGCGGGCACGGGGGACACTGAAGCTTTCTTT.

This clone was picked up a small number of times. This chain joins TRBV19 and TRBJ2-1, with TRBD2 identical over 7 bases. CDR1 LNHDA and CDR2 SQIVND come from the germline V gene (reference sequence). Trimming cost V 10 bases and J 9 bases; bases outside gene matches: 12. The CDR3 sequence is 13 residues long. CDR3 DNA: TGTGCCACCCACCTTTCGGCGGGGGTTGAGCAGTTCTTC. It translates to CATHLSAGVEQFF.

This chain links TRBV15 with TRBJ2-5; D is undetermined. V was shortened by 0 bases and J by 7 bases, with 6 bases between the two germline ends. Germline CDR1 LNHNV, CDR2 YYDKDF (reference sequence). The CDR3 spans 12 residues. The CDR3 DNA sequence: TGTGCCACCAGCAGAGAACATGGGACCCAGTACTTC. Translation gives CATSREHGTQYF.

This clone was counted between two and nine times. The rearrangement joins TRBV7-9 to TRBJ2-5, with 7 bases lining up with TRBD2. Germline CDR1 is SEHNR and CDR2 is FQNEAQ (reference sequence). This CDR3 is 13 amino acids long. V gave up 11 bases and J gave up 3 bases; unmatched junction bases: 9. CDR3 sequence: CALQRGEEETQYF. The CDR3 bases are TGTGCCCTCCAGCGGGGCGAAGAAGAGACCCAGTACTTC.

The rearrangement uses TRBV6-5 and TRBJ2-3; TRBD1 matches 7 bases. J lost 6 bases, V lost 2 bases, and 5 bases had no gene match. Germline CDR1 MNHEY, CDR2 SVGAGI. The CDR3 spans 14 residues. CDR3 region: CASSYRQGPDTQYF. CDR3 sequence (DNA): TGTGCCAGCAGTTACCGACAGGGCCCTGATACGCAGTATTTT.

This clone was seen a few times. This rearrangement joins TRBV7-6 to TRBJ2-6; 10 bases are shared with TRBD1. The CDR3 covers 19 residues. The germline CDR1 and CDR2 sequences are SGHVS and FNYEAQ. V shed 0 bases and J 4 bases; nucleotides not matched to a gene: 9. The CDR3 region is CASSLAVPGQGTGANVLTF. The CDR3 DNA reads TGTGCCAGCAGCTTAGCTGTCCCGGGACAGGGGACCGGGGCCAACGTCCTGACTTTC. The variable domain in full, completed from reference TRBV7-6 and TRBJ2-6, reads GAGVSQSPRYKVTKRGQDVALRCDPISGHVSLYWYRQALGQGPEFLTYFNYEAQQDKSGLPNDRFSAERPEGSISTLTIQRTEQRDSAMYRCASSLAVPGQGTGANVLTFGAGSRLTVL.

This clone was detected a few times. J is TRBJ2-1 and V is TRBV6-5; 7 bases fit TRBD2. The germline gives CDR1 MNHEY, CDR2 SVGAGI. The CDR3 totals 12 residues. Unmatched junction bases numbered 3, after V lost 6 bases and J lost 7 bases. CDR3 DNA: TGTGCCAGCAGCAGGACTAGAAATGAGCAGTTCTTC. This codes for CASSRTRNEQFF.

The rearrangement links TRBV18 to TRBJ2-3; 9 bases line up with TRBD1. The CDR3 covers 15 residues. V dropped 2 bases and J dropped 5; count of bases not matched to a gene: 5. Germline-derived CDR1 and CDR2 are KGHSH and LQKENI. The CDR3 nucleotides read TGTGCCAGCTCACCAAGGGACAGGGACGGAGATACGCAGTATTTT. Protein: CASSPRDRDGDTQYF.

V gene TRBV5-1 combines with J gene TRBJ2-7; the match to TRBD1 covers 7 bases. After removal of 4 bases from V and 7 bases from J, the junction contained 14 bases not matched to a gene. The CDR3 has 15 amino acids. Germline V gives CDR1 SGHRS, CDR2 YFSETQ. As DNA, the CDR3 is TGCGCCAGCAGCCCGGGACAGTTGGATGTCTTAGAGCAGTACTTC. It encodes CASSPGQLDVLEQYF.

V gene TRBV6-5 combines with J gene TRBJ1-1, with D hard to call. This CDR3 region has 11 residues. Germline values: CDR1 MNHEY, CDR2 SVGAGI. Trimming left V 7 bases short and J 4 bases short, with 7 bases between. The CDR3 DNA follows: TGTGCCAGCATTCGCGGCACTGAAGCTTTCTTT. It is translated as CASIRGTEAFF.

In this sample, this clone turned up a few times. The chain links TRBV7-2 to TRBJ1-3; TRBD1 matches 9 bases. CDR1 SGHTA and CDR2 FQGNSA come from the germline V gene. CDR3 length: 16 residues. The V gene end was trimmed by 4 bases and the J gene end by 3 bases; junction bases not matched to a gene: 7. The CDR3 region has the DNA TGTGCCAGCAGCTGGGAGGGACAGGGTGTTGGAAACACCATATATTTT. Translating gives CASSWEGQGVGNTIYF.